These T cell receptor beta chains were read from a single sample in a study of blood T cell repertoires in COVID-19. Here immunoSEQ multiplex PCR was the method, and the copy in TCRdb shows in-frame clones only, minus some. The sample has 120,000 or so clones, 70% to 90% seen once. Specimen: peripheral blood. Receptors originate from a human donor in a cohort sampled during active COVID-19. The CDR3 runs from the conserved cysteine through the conserved F or W. D genes are given only for firm matches. The size of a clone is reported for some rows only, either as once, few or many, or as a class for expanded clones.

v_gene	d_gene	j_gene	len	abundance	CDR3nt	CDR3aa
TRBV18	NA	TRBJ2-5	13	NA	TGTGCCAGCTCACCACCCAGCGAAGAGACCCAGTACTTC	CASSPPSEETQYF
TRBV5-1	TRBD2	TRBJ2-2	18	NA	TGCGCCAGCAGCTTGACCCCCACTAGCGGGGGGGCCCGGCGGGAGCTGTTTTTT	CASSLTPTSGGARRELFF
TRBV6-5	NA	TRBJ1-6	14	NA	TGTGCCAGTACAGTGGGTTCATATAATTCACCCCTCCACTTT	CASTVGSYNSPLHF
TRBV12-3/TRBV12-4	NA	TRBJ2-7	11	NA	TGTGCCAGCAGTTCCGGGGTGGAGCAGTACTTC	CASSSGVEQYF
TRBV9	TRBD2	TRBJ2-4	14	NA	TGTGCCAGCAGTCCCGGGGACTACCAAAACATTCAGTACTTC	CASSPGDYQNIQYF
TRBV18	NA	TRBJ1-3	12	NA	TGTGCCAGCTCACCTCGGGGAAACACCATATATTTT	CASSPRGNTIYF
TRBV5-6	TRBD2	TRBJ2-3	16	once	TGTGCCAGCAGCTTGTCGTTAGCGCTAGCGGGGGAGATGCAGTATTTT	CASSLSLALAGEMQYF
TRBV19	TRBD1	TRBJ1-1	17	NA	TGTGCCAGTAGTCAAGGGACAGGGGGCCTTATGAACACTGAAGCTTTCTTT	CASSQGTGGLMNTEAFF
TRBV5-1	TRBD2	TRBJ2-2	20	NA	TGCGCCAGCAGCTTCTCGGGACTAGCGGGGAAACCCGCGAACACCGGGGAGCTGTTTTTT	CASSFSGLAGKPANTGELFF
TRBV24-1	NA	TRBJ2-5	14	few	TGTGCCACCAGTGATTCCCCCCGGGGGGAGACCCAGTACTTC	CATSDSPRGETQYF
TRBV14	TRBD2	TRBJ2-1	16	NA	TGTGCCAGCAGCAGCGGACTAGTTCGGGTTAGGGGTGAGCAGTTCTTC	CASSSGLVRVRGEQFF
TRBV25-1	TRBD1	TRBJ1-3	15	NA	TGTGCCAGCAGTGGGGACAGGACAGGGCTAAACACCATATATTTT	CASSGDRTGLNTIYF
TRBV3-1/TRBV3-2	TRBD2	TRBJ2-1	18	few	TGTGCCAGCAGCCAAGAGGGGATGGGGACTAGCGGGAGCAATGAGCAGTTCTTC	CASSQEGMGTSGSNEQFF
TRBV7-9	NA	TRBJ2-5	14	NA	TGTGCCAGCAGCTTAACTGGGGGCAGAGAGACCCAGTACTTC	CASSLTGGRETQYF
TRBV5-4	TRBD2	TRBJ2-7	16	NA	TGTGCCAGCAGCCCCGGGACTAGCGGGGGGGCCATCGAGCAGTACTTC	CASSPGTSGGAIEQYF
TRBV19	TRBD1	TRBJ1-2	15	NA	TGTGCCAGTAGTATAGGGACAGGGACTAACTATGGCTACACCTTC	CASSIGTGTNYGYTF
TRBV19	TRBD1	TRBJ2-2	14	NA	TGTGCCAGTAAGGGACAGTTGAACACCGGGGAGCTGTTTTTT	CASKGQLNTGELFF
TRBV27	NA	TRBJ2-3	14	few	TGTGCCAGCAGTCAAAACGGGGGCACAGATACGCAGTATTTT	CASSQNGGTDTQYF
TRBV7-9	TRBD2	TRBJ2-3	17	NA	TGTGCCAGCAGCTGGTTAGCGGGAGGGCCGGGCACAGATACGCAGTATTTT	CASSWLAGGPGTDTQYF
TRBV19	TRBD2	TRBJ2-5	16	NA	TGTGCCAGTAGTATACGGAGCGGGAGGCCCGGGGAGACCCAGTACTTC	CASSIRSGRPGETQYF
TRBV12-3/TRBV12-4	NA	TRBJ1-2	11	NA	TGTGCCAGCAGGAGGAGTTTTGGCTACACCTTC	CASRRSFGYTF
TRBV29-1	NA	TRBJ2-5	13	NA	TGCAGCGTTGAAACAAACCGAAAAGAGACCCAGTACTTC	CSVETNRKETQYF
TRBV4-1	NA	TRBJ1-2	14	NA	TGCGCCAGCAGCCAACCACAAGGGGGCTATGGCTACACCTTC	CASSQPQGGYGYTF
TRBV7-6	NA	TRBJ2-3	14	NA	TGTGCCAGCAGCCTTGGGACTAGCACAGATACGCAGTATTTT	CASSLGTSTDTQYF
TRBV5-8	TRBD2	TRBJ2-5	15	NA	TGTGCCAGCAGCCCAGTCGCGGGGGGATCCTACGGGCAGTACTTC	CASSPVAGGSYGQYF